Presented here are 2 T cell receptor beta chains from one specimen sequenced in a study of blood T cell repertoires in COVID-19. TCRdb keeps only in-frame clones here, not all; method: immunoSEQ multiplex PCR. The table has 300,000 to 400,000 clones, 88% seen once; the top ten hold 7.3%. The sample taken for sequencing was peripheral blood. These receptors originate from a woman in her sixties or seventies with COVID-19, enrolled during active disease.

The V call is TRBV6-2 or TRBV6-3, the J call TRBJ1-2; D possibly corresponds to TRBD1 (6 bases). This CDR3 is 13 amino acids long. With 4 bases removed from V and 2 bases from J, the gap between germline ends came to 8 bases. CDR1 and CDR2 (germline): MNHEY, SVGEGT. The CDR3 reads CASSLQGNYGYTF. CDR3 coding DNA: TGTGCCAGCAGTTTACAGGGCAACTATGGCTACACCTTC.

This rearrangement joins TRBV7-9 to TRBJ2-7, with D unresolved. Trimming removed 4 bases from V and 3 bases from J, with 7 bases in between. Germline V gives CDR1 SEHNR, CDR2 FQNEAQ (reference sequence). The CDR3 length is 12 residues. The CDR3 protein is CASSSQDYEQYF. CDR3 nucleotides: TGTGCCAGCAGCTCTCAGGACTACGAGCAGTACTTC.